These 27 T cell receptor beta chains originate from one sample sequenced in a study of blood T cell repertoires in COVID-19. Sequenced by immunoSEQ multiplex PCR; TCRdb stores in-frame clones only, minus some. The table has tens of thousands of clones, over 85% seen once. The material sequenced was peripheral blood. These receptors all come from a man aged 70-80 years with active or convalescent COVID-19.

The gene calls are TRBV6-5 and TRBJ1-1; TRBD1 might be the D (6 bases). Deletions cut 2 bases from V and 4 bases from J, with 11 bases between. Germline assignment: CDR1 MNHEY and CDR2 SVGAGI. The CDR3 consists of 14 residues. CDR3 amino acids: CASSYGGSRTEAFF. For the CDR3, the DNA is TGTGCCAGCAGTTACGGGGGCTCCCGCACTGAAGCTTTCTTT.

The chain is built from TRBV6-2 or TRBV6-3 and TRBJ1-1; D gene uncertain. The CDR3 loop spans 13 amino acids. Deletions cut 2 bases from V and 6 bases from J, with 10 bases between. CDR1 is MNHEY, CDR2 SVGEGT, per germline. The CDR3 sequence: CASSYAGNAEAFF. The CDR3 DNA follows: TGTGCCAGCAGTTACGCAGGAAACGCTGAAGCTTTCTTT.

The chain has TRBV3-1 (or the pseudogene TRBV3-2) and TRBJ1-3; D uncertain. The CDR3 totals 12 residues. CDR1 is LGHDT, CDR2 YNNKEL, per germline (reference sequence). V lost 0 bases and J lost 11, with 8 bases in between. The CDR3 nucleotides are TGTGCCAGCAGCCAAGAGCCCCGGGCCATATATTTT. Translated: CASSQEPRAIYF.

This chain links TRBV19 with TRBJ1-2, with TRBD1 identical over 9 bases. Trimming took 5 bases from V and 3 from J; bases not matched to a gene: 4. This CDR3 region has 14 residues. Looked up from germline, CDR1 is LNHDA and CDR2 is SQIVND (reference sequence). The CDR3 reads CASSDTGGHYGYTF. The CDR3, as DNA: TGTGCCAGTAGTGACACAGGGGGCCACTATGGCTACACCTTC.

The chain is built from TRBV19 and TRBJ1-1, with D perhaps TRBD1 (6 bases). Trimming left V 6 bases short and J 4 bases short, with 18 bases between. Germline assignment: CDR1 LNHDA and CDR2 SQIVND (reference sequence). The CDR3 has 15 amino acids. The CDR3 is CASSLNPRGGTEAFF. DNA for the CDR3: TGTGCCAGTAGCTTAAATCCTCGAGGGGGCACTGAAGCTTTCTTT.

The chain recombines TRBV14 with TRBJ1-1; tentative D call: TRBD1 (5 bases). Germline V gene lookup returns CDR1 SGHDN and CDR2 FVKESK. The CDR3 consists of 15 residues. V lost 0 bases and J lost 1, with 9 bases in between. The CDR3 nucleotides read TGTGCCAGCAGCCAAGAAGGGGCAGGGAACACTGAAGCTTTCTTT. Its translation: CASSQEGAGNTEAFF.

The chain has TRBV19 and TRBJ2-5; a possible D gene is TRBD1 (5 bases). V lost 9 bases to trimming and J lost 7 bases, with 12 bases between them. The germline CDR1 and CDR2 sequences are LNHDA and SQIVND (reference sequence). The CDR3 sequence is 11 residues long. Written as DNA, the CDR3 is TGTGCCAGCAGTGGGCAGGGGACCCAGTACTTC. This encodes CASSGQGTQYF. Using reference TRBV19 and TRBJ2-5 for the parts outside the CDR3, the full variable domain is DGGITQSPKYLFRKEGQNVTLSCEQNLNHDAMYWYRQDPGQGLRLIYYSQIVNDFQKGDIAEGYSVSREKKESFPLTVTSAQKNPTAFYLCASSGQGTQYFGPGTRLLVL.

This clone was found a few times. V is TRBV27 and J is TRBJ2-7; TRBD1 is a possible D gene (5 bases). Germline V gene sequence: CDR1 MNHEY, CDR2 SMNVEV (reference sequence). The germline V and J ends were trimmed by 2 bases and 2 bases, with 10 bases remaining between them. This CDR3 has 14 amino acids. Here the CDR3 DNA reads TGTGCCAGCAGTTTAAGCAGGGATCCCTACGAGCAGTACTTC. It is translated as CASSLSRDPYEQYF.

The chain recombines TRBV7-2 with TRBJ1-1, with 8 bases lining up with TRBD1. This CDR3 is 14 amino acids long. Germline lookup yields CDR1 SGHTA and CDR2 FQGNSA. Unmatched junction bases numbered 5, after V lost 7 bases and J lost 1 base. CDR3: CASTQGAWNTEAFF. CDR3 sequence (DNA): TGTGCCAGCACCCAGGGGGCGTGGAACACTGAAGCTTTCTTT.

The chain recombines TRBV19 with TRBJ1-2, with D possibly being TRBD1 (5 bases). V was pared by 6 bases and J by 4 bases, with 9 bases between. Looked up from germline, CDR1 is LNHDA and CDR2 is SQIVND (reference sequence). This CDR3 region has 12 residues. CDR3 sequence: CASRGGPYGYTF. The CDR3 DNA reads as TGTGCCAGTAGGGGGGGTCCCTATGGCTACACCTTC.

The V call is TRBV5-1, the J call TRBJ2-1; D gene unclear. CDR3 length equals 17 residues. Germline-derived CDR1 and CDR2 are SGHRS and YFSETQ. Trimming removed 0 bases at V and 0 bases at J, with 13 bases between. CDR3 bases: TGCGCCAGCAGCTTGGCCGGAAGGAGTCGCTCCTACAATGAGCAGTTCTTC. This encodes CASSLAGRSRSYNEQFF.

The chain uses TRBV7-9 and TRBJ2-1; 9 bases fit TRBD2. Germline V gene sequence: CDR1 SEHNR, CDR2 FQNEAQ (reference sequence). The V gene end was trimmed by 1 base and the J gene end by 4 bases; junction bases not matched to a gene: 2. The CDR3 contains 15 residues. The CDR3 region has the DNA TGTGCCAGCAGCTTAGGACTAGCGGCTTACAATGAGCAGTTCTTC. It encodes CASSLGLAAYNEQFF.

V is TRBV11-2 and J is TRBJ1-6; 11 bases agree with TRBD1. The CDR3 runs to 15 residues. With V trimmed by 2 bases and J by 9 bases, 3 bases remained unmatched. Germline CDR1 SGHAT, CDR2 FQNNGV. In DNA, the CDR3 is TGTGCCAGCAGCTTATTTGGGACAGGGGGTTCACCCCTCCACTTT. Its translation is CASSLFGTGGSPLHF.

The gene calls are TRBV29-1 and TRBJ1-1, with D perhaps TRBD1 (5 bases). The V gene's germline CDR1 is SQVTM and CDR2 ANQGSEA. Trimming removed 6 bases at V and 0 bases at J, with 14 bases between. There are 14 residues in the CDR3. The DNA for the CDR3 is TGCAGCGTGGGGCTGGGAGGGGTGAACACTGAAGCTTTCTTT. Protein: CSVGLGGVNTEAFF.

The genes are TRBV5-8 and TRBJ2-2; 9 positions agree with TRBD2. With 4 bases clipped from V and 13 bases from J, the junction kept 8 bases outside the gene matches. The CDR3 has 13 amino acids. Germline-derived CDR1 and CDR2 are SGHTS and YDEGEE. The CDR3 here is CASSTRGGAVLFF. The DNA of the CDR3 is TGTGCCAGCAGCACCCGCGGGGGGGCTGTGCTGTTTTTT. The complete variable domain, with remaining parts taken from reference TRBV5-8 and TRBJ2-2, reads EAGVTQSPTHLIKTRGQQATLRCSPISGHTSVYWYQQALGLGLQFLLWYDEGEERNRGNFPPRFSGRQFPNYSSELNVNALELEDSALYLCASSTRGGAVLFFGEGSRLTVL.

This sequence joins TRBV4-1 and TRBJ2-1; 8 bases agree with TRBD2. This CDR3 spans 16 amino acids. J gave up 4 bases and V 9 bases, and 14 bases lay outside the gene matches. The V gene's germline CDR1 is MGHRA and CDR2 YSYEKL. The CDR3 sequence is CASTRVLAEPYNEQFF. The CDR3 DNA follows: TGCGCCAGTACTAGGGTACTAGCGGAACCTTACAATGAGCAGTTCTTC.

This chain uses TRBV12-3 or TRBV12-4 with TRBJ2-7; possible D gene TRBD2, 5 bases. This CDR3 spans 13 amino acids. Trimming removed 4 bases from V and 7 bases from J, with 14 bases in between. CDR3: CASSSSGLLEQYF. CDR3 nucleotides: TGTGCCAGCAGTTCCAGCGGTCTCCTTGAGCAGTACTTC.

This clone was observed a single time. The rearrangement uses TRBV7-3 and TRBJ1-3, with 7 positions matching TRBD1. Germline assignment: CDR1 SGHTA and CDR2 FQGTGA. Trimming took 5 bases from V and 11 from J; bases not matched to a gene: 9. CDR3 length: 13 residues. The CDR3 protein is CASSGTTGDAIYF. CDR3 DNA: TGTGCCAGCAGCGGCACAACAGGGGACGCCATATATTTT.

The chain employs TRBV24-1 and TRBJ2-7, with a weak D call TRBD2 (5 bases). Trimming removed 7 bases from V and 7 bases from J, with 7 bases in between. The germline gives CDR1 KGHDR, CDR2 SFDVKD. The CDR3 has 10 amino acids. CDR3 protein: CATRRREQYV. The CDR3 bases are TGTGCCACCAGGAGGAGGGAGCAGTACGTC.

The chain joins TRBV5-1 to TRBJ2-5, with 10 bases fitting TRBD2. This CDR3 is built from 15 residues. The junction had 7 bases not matched to a gene; V was cut back by 4 bases and J by 4 bases. From germline, CDR1 is SGHRS and CDR2 YFSETQ. In DNA, the CDR3 is TGCGCCAGCAGCGCATCTAGCGGGGGTCGAGAGACCCAGTACTTC. Translating gives CASSASSGGRETQYF. The full variable domain, completed using reference TRBV5-1 and TRBJ2-5, is KAGVTQTPRYLIKTRGQQVTLSCSPISGHRSVSWYQQTPGQGLQFLFEYFSETQRNKGNFPGRFSGRQFSNSRSEMNVSTLELGDSALYLCASSASSGGRETQYFGPGTRLLVL.

This clone was observed a handful of times. The chain joins TRBV2 to TRBJ1-5; D remains ambiguous. The V end lost 4 bases, the J end lost 2 bases, and 3 bases lay between the germline ends. The CDR3 is 12 amino acids. The germline V gene has CDR1 SNHLY and CDR2 FYNNEI. CDR3 amino acids: CASSVGNQPQHF. The CDR3 DNA sequence: TGTGCCAGCAGTGTCGGCAATCAGCCCCAGCATTTT.

J is TRBJ1-1 and V is TRBV3-1 (or the pseudogene TRBV3-2); D remains ambiguous. V lost 6 bases, J lost 11 bases, and 13 bases lay in between. CDR3 length equals 11 residues. Germline-derived CDR1 and CDR2 are LGHDT and YNNKEL (reference sequence). The CDR3 loop is CASSPGSEAFF. DNA of the CDR3: TGTGCCAGCAGTCCCGGGAGCGAGGCTTTCTTT.

The J gene is TRBJ1-5, the V gene TRBV24-1, with D perhaps matching TRBD1 (5 bases). V dropped 3 bases and J dropped 0 bases, with 5 bases sitting between them. The length of the CDR3 is 14 residues. Germline-derived CDR1 and CDR2 are KGHDR and SFDVKD. Here the CDR3 reads CATSDRGSNQPQHF. CDR3 nucleotides: TGTGCCACCAGTGATAGGGGTAGCAATCAGCCCCAGCATTTT.

The chain is built from TRBV7-9 and TRBJ1-4; D unresolved. Trimming removed 5 bases at V and 7 bases at J, with 11 bases between. Germline CDR1 and CDR2: SEHNR and FQNEAQ (reference sequence). There are 13 residues in the CDR3. This CDR3 reads CASSAGYGEKLFF. CDR3 nucleotides: TGTGCCAGCAGCGCGGGGTATGGTGAAAAACTGTTTTTT.

This rearrangement joins TRBV19 to TRBJ2-6, with TRBD2 identical over 11 bases. The CDR3 runs 18 residues. CDR1 is LNHDA and CDR2 is SQIVND in the germline V gene (reference sequence). Trimming at V came to 5 bases and at J to 0 bases, leaving 6 bases not matched to a gene. The CDR3 spells CASSSGLAGLSGANVLTF. The CDR3 nucleotides read TGTGCCAGTAGTTCTGGACTAGCGGGCCTCTCTGGGGCCAACGTCCTGACTTTC.

The chain has TRBV5-5 and TRBJ2-3; 9 bases fit TRBD2. In germline, CDR1 is SGHKS, CDR2 YYEKEE (reference sequence). The CDR3 extends over 14 amino acids. V lost 4 bases and J lost 1; bases outside the gene matches: 1. Written as DNA, the CDR3 is TGTGCCAGCAGCCAGCGGGAGGGCACAGATACGCAGTATTTT. Translating gives CASSQREGTDTQYF.

This rearrangement joins TRBV7-9 to TRBJ2-1; TRBD2 matches 12 bases. CDR1 and CDR2 (germline): SEHNR, FQNEAQ (reference sequence). The CDR3 consists of 16 residues. V shed 5 bases and J 7 bases; nucleotides not matched to a gene: 9. The CDR3 region is CASSLVLAGGPNEQFF. The CDR3 DNA reads TGTGCCAGCAGCCTGGTGCTAGCGGGGGGGCCGAATGAGCAGTTCTTC.